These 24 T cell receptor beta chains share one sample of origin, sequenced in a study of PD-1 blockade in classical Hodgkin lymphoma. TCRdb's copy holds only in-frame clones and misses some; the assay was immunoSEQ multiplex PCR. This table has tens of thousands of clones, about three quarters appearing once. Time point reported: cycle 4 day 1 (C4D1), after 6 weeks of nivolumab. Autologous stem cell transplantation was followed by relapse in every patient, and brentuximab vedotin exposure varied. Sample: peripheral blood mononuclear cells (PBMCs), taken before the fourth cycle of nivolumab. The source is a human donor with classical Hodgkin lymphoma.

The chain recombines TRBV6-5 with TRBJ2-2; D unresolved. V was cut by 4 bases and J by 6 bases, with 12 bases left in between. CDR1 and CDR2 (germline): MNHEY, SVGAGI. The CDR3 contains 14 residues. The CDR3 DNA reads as TGTGCCAGCAGTTCAGGTGTGGCGGCCGGGGAGCTGTTTTTT. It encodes CASSSGVAAGELFF.

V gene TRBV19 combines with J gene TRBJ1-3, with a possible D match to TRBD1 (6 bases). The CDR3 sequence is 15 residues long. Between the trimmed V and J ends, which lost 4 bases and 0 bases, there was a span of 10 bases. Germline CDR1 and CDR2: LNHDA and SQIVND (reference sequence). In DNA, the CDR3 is TGTGCCAGTAGTACAACAGGGAGCTCTGGAAACACCATATATTTT. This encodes CASSTTGSSGNTIYF.

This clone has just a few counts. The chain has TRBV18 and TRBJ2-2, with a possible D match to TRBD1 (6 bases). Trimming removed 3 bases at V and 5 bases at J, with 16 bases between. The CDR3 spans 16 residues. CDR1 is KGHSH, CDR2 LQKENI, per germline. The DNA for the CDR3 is TGTGCCAGCTCACCTTCACAGGGAATAGATACCGGGGAGCTGTTTTTT. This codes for CASSPSQGIDTGELFF.

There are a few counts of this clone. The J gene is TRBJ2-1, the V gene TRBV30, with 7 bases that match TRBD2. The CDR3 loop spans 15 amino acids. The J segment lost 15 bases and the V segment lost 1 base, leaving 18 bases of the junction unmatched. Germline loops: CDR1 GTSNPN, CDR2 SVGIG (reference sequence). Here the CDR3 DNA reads TGTGCCTGGAGTGCGGGGGTAGGGGCGGGAGTCTCTGGGTTCTTC. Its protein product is CAWSAGVGAGVSGFF.

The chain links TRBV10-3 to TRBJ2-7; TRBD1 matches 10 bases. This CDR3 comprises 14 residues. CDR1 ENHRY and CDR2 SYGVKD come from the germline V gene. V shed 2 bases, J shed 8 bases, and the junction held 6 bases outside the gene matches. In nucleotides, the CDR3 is TGTGCCATCAGTGAGGACAGGGGGCGCGGTAAGCAGTACTTC. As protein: CAISEDRGRGKQYF.

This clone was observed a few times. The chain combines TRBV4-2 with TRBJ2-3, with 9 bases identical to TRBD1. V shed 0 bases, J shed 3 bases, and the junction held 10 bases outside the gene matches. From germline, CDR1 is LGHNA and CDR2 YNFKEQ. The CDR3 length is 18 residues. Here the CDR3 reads CASSQDQDTGQGTDTQYF. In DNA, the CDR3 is TGTGCCAGCAGCCAAGATCAGGATACGGGACAGGGAACAGATACGCAGTATTTT.

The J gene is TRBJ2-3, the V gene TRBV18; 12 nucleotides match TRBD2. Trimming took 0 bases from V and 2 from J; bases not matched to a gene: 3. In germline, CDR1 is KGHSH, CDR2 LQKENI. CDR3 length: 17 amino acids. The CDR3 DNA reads TGTGCCAGCTCACCACCGACTAGCGGGGGAGACACAGATACGCAGTATTTT. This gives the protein CASSPPTSGGDTDTQYF. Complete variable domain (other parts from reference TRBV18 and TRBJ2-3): NAGVMQNPRHLVRRRGQEARLRCSPMKGHSHVYWYRQLPEEGLKFMVYLQKENIIDESGMPKERFSAEFPKEGPSILRIQQVVRGDSAAYFCASSPPTSGGDTDTQYFGPGTRLTVL.

The CDR3 here is CASSLTGQTTEAFF. DNA for the CDR3: TGTGCCAGCAGCTTAACGGGACAGACCACTGAAGCTTTCTTT. The gene calls are TRBV7-3 and TRBJ1-1, with 7 bases lining up with TRBD1. Germline V CDR1 and CDR2: SGHTA, FQGTGA. With V trimmed by 0 bases and J by 4 bases, 2 bases remained unmatched. There are 14 residues in the CDR3.

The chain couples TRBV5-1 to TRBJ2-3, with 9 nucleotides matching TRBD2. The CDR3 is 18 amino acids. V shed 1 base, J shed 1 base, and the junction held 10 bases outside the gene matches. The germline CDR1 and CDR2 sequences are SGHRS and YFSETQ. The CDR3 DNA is TGCGCCAGCAGCTTGCGTAGCGGGGGAGAGGCCCGCACAGATACGCAGTATTTT. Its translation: CASSLRSGGEARTDTQYF.

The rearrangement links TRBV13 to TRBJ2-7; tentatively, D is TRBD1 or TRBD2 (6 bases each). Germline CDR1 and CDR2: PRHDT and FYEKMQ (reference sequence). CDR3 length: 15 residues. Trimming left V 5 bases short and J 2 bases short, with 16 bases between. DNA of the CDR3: TGTGCCAGCAGCAATACAGGGACTGGACCCTACGAGCAGTACTTC. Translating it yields CASSNTGTGPYEQYF. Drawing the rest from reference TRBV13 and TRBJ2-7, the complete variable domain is AAGVIQSPRHLIKEKRETATLKCYPIPRHDTVYWYQQGPGQDPQFLISFYEKMQSDKGSIPDRFSAQQFSDYHSELNMSSLELGDSALYFCASSNTGTGPYEQYFGPGTRLTVT.

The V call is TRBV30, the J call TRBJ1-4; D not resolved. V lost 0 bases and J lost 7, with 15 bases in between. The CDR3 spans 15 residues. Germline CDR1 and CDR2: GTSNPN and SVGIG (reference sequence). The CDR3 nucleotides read TGTGCCTGGAGTGTGTTTCTAGGGCGACGTGAAAAACTGTTTTTT. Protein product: CAWSVFLGRREKLFF.

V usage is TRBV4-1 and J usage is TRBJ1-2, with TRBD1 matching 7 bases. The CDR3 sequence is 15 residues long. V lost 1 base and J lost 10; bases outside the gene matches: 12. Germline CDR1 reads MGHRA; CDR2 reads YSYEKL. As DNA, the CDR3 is TGCGCCAGCAGCCAAGGCCCTGACAGGGTAGGAATCTACACCTTC. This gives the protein CASSQGPDRVGIYTF.

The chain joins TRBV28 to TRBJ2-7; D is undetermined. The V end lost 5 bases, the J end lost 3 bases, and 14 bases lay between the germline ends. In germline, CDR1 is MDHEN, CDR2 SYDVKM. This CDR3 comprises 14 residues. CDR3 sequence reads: CASSPPPGGYEQYF. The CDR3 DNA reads TGTGCCAGCAGTCCTCCCCCCGGTGGCTACGAGCAGTACTTC.

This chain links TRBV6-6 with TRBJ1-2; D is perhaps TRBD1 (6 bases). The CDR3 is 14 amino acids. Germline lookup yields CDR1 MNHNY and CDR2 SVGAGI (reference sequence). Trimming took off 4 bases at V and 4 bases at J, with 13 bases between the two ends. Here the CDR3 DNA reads TGTGCCAGCAGTTCCCGACAGGCCCCCTATGGCTACACCTTC. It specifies CASSSRQAPYGYTF.

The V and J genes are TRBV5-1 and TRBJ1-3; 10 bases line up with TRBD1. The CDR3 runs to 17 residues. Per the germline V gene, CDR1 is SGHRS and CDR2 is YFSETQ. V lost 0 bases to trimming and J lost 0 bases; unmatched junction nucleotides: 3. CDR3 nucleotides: TGCGCCAGCAGCTTGGTGGGACAGGGGATCTCTGGAAACACCATATATTTT. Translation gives CASSLVGQGISGNTIYF.

CDR3 protein: CASSTTSGGRDEQFF. CDR3 DNA: TGTGCCAGTAGTACGACTAGCGGGGGGAGGGATGAGCAGTTCTTC. The chain recombines TRBV19 with TRBJ2-1, with TRBD2 matching 13 bases. V was pared by 4 bases and J by 8 bases, with 5 bases of the junction left unmatched. The CDR3 runs to 15 residues. Germline V lookup: CDR1 LNHDA, CDR2 SQIVND (reference sequence).

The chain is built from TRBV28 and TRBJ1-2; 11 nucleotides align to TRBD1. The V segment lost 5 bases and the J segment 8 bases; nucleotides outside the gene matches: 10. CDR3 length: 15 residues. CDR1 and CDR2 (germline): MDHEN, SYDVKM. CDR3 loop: CASSLAGQGASGYTF. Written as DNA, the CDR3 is TGTGCCAGCAGTCTCGCAGGACAGGGGGCGAGCGGCTACACCTTC.

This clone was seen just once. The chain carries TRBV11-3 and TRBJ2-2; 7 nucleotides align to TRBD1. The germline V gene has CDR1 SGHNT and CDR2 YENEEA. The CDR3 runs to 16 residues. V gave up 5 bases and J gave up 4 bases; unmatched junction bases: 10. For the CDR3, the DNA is TGTGCCAGCAGCAACAAAAGGGGGCGTTTCACCGGGGAGCTGTTTTTT. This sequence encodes CASSNKRGRFTGELFF.

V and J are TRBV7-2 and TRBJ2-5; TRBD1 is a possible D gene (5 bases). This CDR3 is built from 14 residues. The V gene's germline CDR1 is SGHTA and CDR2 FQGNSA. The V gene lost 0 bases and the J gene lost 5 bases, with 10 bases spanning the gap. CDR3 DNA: TGTGCCAGCAGCTTAGCTGGACATGGGGAGACCCAGTACTTC. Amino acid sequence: CASSLAGHGETQYF. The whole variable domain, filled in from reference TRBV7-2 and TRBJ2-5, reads GAGVSQSPSNKVTEKGKDVELRCDPISGHTALYWYRQSLGQGLEFLIYFQGNSAPDKSGLPSDRFSAERTGGSVSTLTIQRTQQEDSAVYLCASSLAGHGETQYFGPGTRLLVL.

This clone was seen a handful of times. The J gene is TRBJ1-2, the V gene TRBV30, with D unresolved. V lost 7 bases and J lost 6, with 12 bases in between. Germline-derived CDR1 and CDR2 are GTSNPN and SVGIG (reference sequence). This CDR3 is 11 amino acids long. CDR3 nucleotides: TGTGCCTCCTCGAAGAGCAATGGCTACACCTTC. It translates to CASSKSNGYTF.

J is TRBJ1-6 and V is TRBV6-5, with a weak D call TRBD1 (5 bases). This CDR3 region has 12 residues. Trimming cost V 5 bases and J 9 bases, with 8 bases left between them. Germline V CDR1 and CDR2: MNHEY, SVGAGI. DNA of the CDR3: TGTGCCAGCAGTCAGGGAGGTTCACCCCTCCACTTT. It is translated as CASSQGGSPLHF.

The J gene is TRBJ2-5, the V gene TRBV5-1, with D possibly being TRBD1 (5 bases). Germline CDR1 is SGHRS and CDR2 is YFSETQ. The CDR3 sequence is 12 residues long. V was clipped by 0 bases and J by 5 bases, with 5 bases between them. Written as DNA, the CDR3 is TGCGCCAGCAGCTTGGAGGGGGAGACCCAGTACTTC. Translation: CASSLEGETQYF.

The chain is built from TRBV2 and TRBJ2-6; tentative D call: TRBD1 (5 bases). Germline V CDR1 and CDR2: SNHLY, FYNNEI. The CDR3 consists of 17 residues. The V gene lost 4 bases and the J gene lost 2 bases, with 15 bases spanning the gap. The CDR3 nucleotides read TGTGCCAGCAGTGGTGGGGTAGGGGTCCCTGGGGCCAACGTCCTGACTTTC. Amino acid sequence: CASSGGVGVPGANVLTF.

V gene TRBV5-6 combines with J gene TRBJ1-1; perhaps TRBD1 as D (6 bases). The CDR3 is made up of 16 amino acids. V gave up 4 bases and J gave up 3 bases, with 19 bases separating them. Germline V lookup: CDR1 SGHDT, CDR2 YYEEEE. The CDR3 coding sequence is TGTGCCAGCAGCCTGGTCGTGAGGGGGTCGGACACTGAAGCTTTCTTT. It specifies CASSLVVRGSDTEAFF.